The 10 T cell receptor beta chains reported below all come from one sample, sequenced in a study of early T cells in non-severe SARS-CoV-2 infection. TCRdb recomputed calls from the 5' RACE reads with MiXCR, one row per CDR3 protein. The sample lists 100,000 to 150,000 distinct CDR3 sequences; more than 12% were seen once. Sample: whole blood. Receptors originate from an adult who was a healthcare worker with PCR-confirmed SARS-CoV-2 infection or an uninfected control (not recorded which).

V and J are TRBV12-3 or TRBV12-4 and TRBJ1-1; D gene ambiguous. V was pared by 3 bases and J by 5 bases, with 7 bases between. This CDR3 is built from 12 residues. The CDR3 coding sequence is TGTGCCAGCAGTTTCGGCCAGACTGAAGCTTTCTTT. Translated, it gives CASSFGQTEAFF.

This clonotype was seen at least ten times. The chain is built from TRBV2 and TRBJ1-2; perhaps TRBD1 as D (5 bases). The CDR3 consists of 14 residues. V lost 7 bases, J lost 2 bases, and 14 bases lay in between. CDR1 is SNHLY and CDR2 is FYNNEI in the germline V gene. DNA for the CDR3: TGTGCCAGCACTCAAGGGAGGGGAAACTATGGCTACACCTTC. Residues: CASTQGRGNYGYTF.

CDR3 loop: CASSPATVNTGELFF. The CDR3 DNA reads TGTGCCAGCAGCCCCGCGACAGTTAACACCGGGGAGCTGTTTTTT. The chain employs TRBV7-3 and TRBJ2-2; tentative D call: TRBD1 (5 bases). Germline-derived CDR1 and CDR2 are SGHTA and FQGTGA. Trimming shortened V by 5 bases and J by 2 bases, and 12 bases separated the two germline ends. The CDR3 runs to 15 residues.

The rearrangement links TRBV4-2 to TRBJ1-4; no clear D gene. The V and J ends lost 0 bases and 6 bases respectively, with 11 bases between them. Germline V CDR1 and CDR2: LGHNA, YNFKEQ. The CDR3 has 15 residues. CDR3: CASSQDPGLDEKLFF. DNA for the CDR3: TGTGCCAGCAGCCAAGATCCCGGGCTAGATGAAAAACTGTTTTTT.

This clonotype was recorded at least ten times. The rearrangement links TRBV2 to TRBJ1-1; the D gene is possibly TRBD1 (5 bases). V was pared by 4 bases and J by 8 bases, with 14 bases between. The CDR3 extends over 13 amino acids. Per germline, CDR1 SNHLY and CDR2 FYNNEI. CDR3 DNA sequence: TGTGCCAGCAGTGGAGCGGGGACGTTAGAAGCTTTCTTT. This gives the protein CASSGAGTLEAFF.

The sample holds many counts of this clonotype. The CDR3 protein is CASRSRYSNQPQHF. CDR3 in DNA: TGTGCCAGCAGAAGCAGGTACAGCAATCAGCCCCAGCATTTT. The V and J genes are TRBV27 and TRBJ1-5; D is ambiguous. V lost 6 bases, J lost 1 base, and 10 bases lay in between. This CDR3 has 14 residues. Germline V gene sequence: CDR1 MNHEY, CDR2 SMNVEV (reference sequence).

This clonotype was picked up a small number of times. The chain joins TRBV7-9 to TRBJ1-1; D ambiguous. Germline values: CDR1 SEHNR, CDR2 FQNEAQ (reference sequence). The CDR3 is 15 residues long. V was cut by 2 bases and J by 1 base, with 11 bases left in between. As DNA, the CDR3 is TGTGCCAGCAGCTTAATCGCCAGGAGGAACACTGAAGCTTTCTTT. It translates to CASSLIARRNTEAFF.

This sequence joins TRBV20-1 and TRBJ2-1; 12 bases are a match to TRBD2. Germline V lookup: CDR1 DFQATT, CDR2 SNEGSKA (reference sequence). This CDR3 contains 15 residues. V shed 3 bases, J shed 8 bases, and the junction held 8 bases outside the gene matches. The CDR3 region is CSASPSSGGAHEQFF. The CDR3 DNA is TGCAGTGCTAGCCCCTCTAGCGGGGGGGCGCATGAGCAGTTCTTC.

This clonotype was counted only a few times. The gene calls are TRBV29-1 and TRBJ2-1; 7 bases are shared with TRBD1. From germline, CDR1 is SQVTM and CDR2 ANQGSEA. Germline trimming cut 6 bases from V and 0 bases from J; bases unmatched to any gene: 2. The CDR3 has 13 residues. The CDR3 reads CSVRDSSYNEQFF. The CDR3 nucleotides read TGCAGCGTCCGGGACAGCTCCTACAATGAGCAGTTCTTC.

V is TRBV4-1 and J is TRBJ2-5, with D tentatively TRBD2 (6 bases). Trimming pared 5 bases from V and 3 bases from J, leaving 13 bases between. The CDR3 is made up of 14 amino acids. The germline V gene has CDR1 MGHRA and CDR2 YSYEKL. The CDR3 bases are TGCGCCAGCAGCTCACCGGGACTCAAAGAGACCCAGTACTTC. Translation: CASSSPGLKETQYF.